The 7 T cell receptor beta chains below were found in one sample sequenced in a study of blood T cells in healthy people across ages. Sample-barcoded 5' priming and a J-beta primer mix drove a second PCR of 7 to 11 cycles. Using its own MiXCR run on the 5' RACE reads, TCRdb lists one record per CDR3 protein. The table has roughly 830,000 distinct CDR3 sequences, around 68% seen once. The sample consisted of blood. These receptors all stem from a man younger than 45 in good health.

CDR3 sequence: CASSQDNGQPQHF. CDR3 DNA: TGCGCCAGCAGCCAAGATAACGGCCAGCCCCAGCATTTT. The chain uses TRBV4-3 and TRBJ1-5; the D is unclear. V was cut by 0 bases and J by 7 bases, with 7 bases left in between. Germline V lookup: CDR1 LGHNA, CDR2 YSLEER. This CDR3 is 13 amino acids long.

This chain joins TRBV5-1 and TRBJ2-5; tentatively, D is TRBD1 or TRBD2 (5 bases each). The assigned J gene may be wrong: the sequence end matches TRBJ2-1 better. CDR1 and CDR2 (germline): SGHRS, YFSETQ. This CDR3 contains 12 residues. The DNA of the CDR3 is TGCGCCAGCAGCTGGGACGCGGTGCTGCAGTTCTTC. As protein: CASSWDAVLQFF.

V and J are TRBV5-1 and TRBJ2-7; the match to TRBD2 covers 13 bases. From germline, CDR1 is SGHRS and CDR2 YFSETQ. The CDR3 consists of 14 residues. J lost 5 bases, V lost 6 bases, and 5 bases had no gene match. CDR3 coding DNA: TGCGCCAGCAAGACTAGCGGGAGGATGGACGAGCAGTACTTC. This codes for CASKTSGRMDEQYF.

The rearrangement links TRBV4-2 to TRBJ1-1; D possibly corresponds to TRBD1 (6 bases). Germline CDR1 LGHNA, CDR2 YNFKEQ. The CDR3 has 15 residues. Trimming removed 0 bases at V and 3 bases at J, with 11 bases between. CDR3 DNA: TGTGCCAGCAGCCAAGAGGGGGCCGGGGACACTGAAGCTTTCTTT. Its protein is CASSQEGAGDTEAFF.

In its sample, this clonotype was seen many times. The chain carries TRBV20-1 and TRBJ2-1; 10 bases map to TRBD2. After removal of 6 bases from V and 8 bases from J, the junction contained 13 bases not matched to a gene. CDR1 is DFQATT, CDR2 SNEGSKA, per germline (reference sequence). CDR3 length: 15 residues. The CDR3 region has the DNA TGCAGTGCCCAGGGGCTAGCGGGGGCCAGGTATGAGCAGTTCTTC. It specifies CSAQGLAGARYEQFF.

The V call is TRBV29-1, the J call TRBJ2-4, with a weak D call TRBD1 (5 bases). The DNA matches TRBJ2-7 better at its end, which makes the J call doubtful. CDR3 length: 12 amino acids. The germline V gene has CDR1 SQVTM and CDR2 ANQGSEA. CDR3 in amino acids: CSVETQGYEQYF. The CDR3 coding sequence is TGCAGCGTTGAGACGCAGGGCTACGAGCAGTACTTC.

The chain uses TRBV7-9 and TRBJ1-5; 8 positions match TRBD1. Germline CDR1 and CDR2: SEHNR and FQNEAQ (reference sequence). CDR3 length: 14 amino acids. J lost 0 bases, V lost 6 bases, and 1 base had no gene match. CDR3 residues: CASRGTGSNQPQHF. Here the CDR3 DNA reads TGTGCCAGCAGAGGGACAGGTAGCAATCAGCCCCAGCATTTT. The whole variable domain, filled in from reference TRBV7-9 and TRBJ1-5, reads DTGVSQNPRHKITKRGQNVTFRCDPISEHNRLYWYRQTLGQGPEFLTYFQNEAQLEKSRLLSDRFSAERPKGSFSTLEIQRTEQGDSAMYLCASRGTGSNQPQHFGDGTRLSIL.